This TCR beta chain was captured by sequencing in a study of cytomegalovirus exposure and HLA in healthy donors. Regarding the study as a whole: TCR beta V- and J-gene trimming was later associated with a missense DCLRE1C variant. Sequencing likely generated an artifact that appeared as a cluster of highly shared sequence variants. In a later analysis, parvovirus B19, influenza, CMV and Epstein-Barr virus appeared linked to several top co-occurrence clusters.

A note on this clone: Its antigen is unidentified.

Trimming pared 7 bases from V and 3 bases from J, leaving 10 bases between. CDR3 size: 12 residues. CDR1 and CDR2 (germline): MNHNY, SVGAGI (reference sequence). PCR was performed using 60 Vbeta and 13 Jbeta primers. Only in-frame clones appear in the TCRdb table, and some are missing; sequencing was by immunoSEQ multiplex PCR. The sample includes 100,000 to 150,000 clones, 65% to 75% of them seen just once. The sequenced sample consisted of PBMCs. This chain connects TRBV6-6 to TRBJ2-7; D possibly corresponds to TRBD2 (6 bases). The sequence derives from a woman aged 45-60 years in good health and CMV-seropositive. CDR3 DNA: TGTGCCAGCAAATCGGGGGTCTACGAGCAGTACTTC. Its protein product is CASKSGVYEQYF.